A selection of T cell receptor beta chains follows, all from one sample in a study of response to subunit inactivated influenza vaccine. Each CDR3 protein is one row after TCRdb ran MiXCR on the RT-PCR reads. The repertoire has 530,000 or so distinct CDR3 sequences, about an eighth of them found once; the top ten carry roughly 10%. The sequencing used PBMCs from blood, collected on the day of vaccination. These receptors came from a man aged 50 or older who received an inactivated influenza vaccine. The CDR3 runs from the conserved cysteine through the conserved F or W. A D gene is named only where the DNA matches it firmly.

V gene	D gene	J gene	CDR3 protein
TRBV24-1	TRBD1	TRBJ2-3	CATSDPRGQGSTDTQYF
TRBV9	TRBD1	TRBJ1-6	CASSVGQGGNSPLHF
TRBV12-3/TRBV12-4	TRBD2	TRBJ2-5	CASRTLARETQYF
TRBV3-1	NA	TRBJ2-7	CASSQLSGRTYEQYF
TRBV15	NA	TRBJ1-3	CATSRDYRVGGNTIYF
TRBV7-8	NA	TRBJ1-5	CATSQGLGQPQHF
TRBV6-2/TRBV6-3	NA	TRBJ2-7	CASTRSRESSYEQYF
TRBV29-1	NA	TRBJ2-2	CSVATGLSTGELFF
TRBV7-2	NA	TRBJ2-3	CASSLNFLRLTDTQYF
TRBV5-1	TRBD1	TRBJ1-2	CASSVGQQYGYTF
TRBV7-9	NA	TRBJ2-1	CASSNWTAPEQFF
TRBV9	NA	TRBJ2-5	CASSATSGTRRETQYF
TRBV7-2	TRBD1	TRBJ2-3	CASSSWTGFPDTQYF
TRBV7-3	TRBD2	TRBJ2-1	CASSPSGREVLDEQFF
TRBV10-3	NA	TRBJ1-2	CAIKQGKDGYTF
TRBV5-1	NA	TRBJ2-7	CASSLVGGSEQYF
TRBV6-1	NA	TRBJ2-1	CASSENQGGFNEQFF
TRBV11-2	TRBD2	TRBJ2-1	CASSLEASGRIPTYNEQFF
TRBV7-9	NA	TRBJ1-2	CASSSLDPGWHGYTF
TRBV27	NA	TRBJ2-1	CASSFLAGALGEQFF
TRBV27	NA	TRBJ2-7	CASSFKQRFYYEQYF
TRBV30	NA	TRBJ2-7	CAWSTDIPYEQYF
TRBV7-2	NA	TRBJ2-5	CASSWGGGAQYF
TRBV5-1	TRBD2	TRBJ2-5	CASSQASGAQQETQYF
TRBV5-1	NA	TRBJ2-5	CASSSLGETQYF
TRBV9	TRBD2	TRBJ2-3	CASSTSGRGTDTQYF
TRBV29-1	NA	TRBJ1-3	CSVLRATDSGNTIYF
TRBV28	NA	TRBJ2-5	CASSRISRETQYF
TRBV27	NA	TRBJ1-1	CASSPSRVVRTEAFF
TRBV12-3/TRBV12-4	TRBD1	TRBJ2-2	CASSLALGQDTGELFF
TRBV7-9	NA	TRBJ1-4	CASSLGGQMTNEKLFF
TRBV2	NA	TRBJ2-7	CASSEQSYEQYF
TRBV7-2	TRBD2	TRBJ2-3	CASSSNRGGAWTDTQYF
TRBV4-3	NA	TRBJ1-1	CASSQVQDSFAEAFF
TRBV29-1	TRBD2	TRBJ2-5	CSVELRLAGEGPQETQYF
TRBV15	NA	TRBJ2-7	CATSREGVGEQYF
TRBV7-2	NA	TRBJ1-4	CASSQRGDGKLFF
TRBV11-2	NA	TRBJ2-5	CASSLPPGQLQETQYF
TRBV15	NA	TRBJ1-5	CATSRGEGRNQPQHF
TRBV7-6	NA	TRBJ2-3	CASSSRGRADTQYF
TRBV5-1	TRBD2	TRBJ2-2	CASSQLAALVTGELFF
TRBV7-9	TRBD2	TRBJ2-1	CASAWAGGYNEQFF
TRBV7-9	NA	TRBJ2-1	CASSLVGSREFF
TRBV29-1	NA	TRBJ2-1	CSVEERSGSYNEQFF
TRBV6-5	NA	TRBJ1-1	CASSYQGGNTEAFF
TRBV3-1	TRBD2	TRBJ2-1	CASSQDLPTSGRVPLNEQFF